These 16 T cell receptor beta chains share one sample of origin, sequenced in a study of blood T cell repertoires in COVID-19. The repertoire was sequenced with immunoSEQ multiplex PCR; TCRdb's copy has only in-frame clones and lacks some. Found here are around 200,000 clones, approximately 86% of them singletons; the top ten hold approximately 0.69%. Sequencing input: peripheral blood. All receptors come from a man aged 35-49 years with acute or convalescent COVID-19.

The chain links TRBV19 to TRBJ1-6; D perhaps matches TRBD1 (6 bases). Trimming took off 5 bases at V and 8 bases at J, with 10 bases between the two ends. Germline V CDR1 and CDR2: LNHDA, SQIVND (reference sequence). This CDR3 is 13 amino acids long. The CDR3 DNA reads as TGTGCCAGTAGTTTCCCAGGGGATTCACCCCTCCACTTT. Translated, it gives CASSFPGDSPLHF.

The J gene is TRBJ2-7, the V gene TRBV19; D might be TRBD2 (5 bases). V lost 2 bases, J lost 3 bases, and 11 bases lay in between. Germline assignment: CDR1 LNHDA and CDR2 SQIVND (reference sequence). This CDR3 is built from 14 residues. The CDR3 sequence is CASSISGGYYEQYF. The CDR3 DNA reads as TGTGCCAGTAGTATAAGCGGCGGCTACTACGAGCAGTACTTC. The full variable domain, rest sourced from reference TRBV19 and TRBJ2-7, is DGGITQSPKYLFRKEGQNVTLSCEQNLNHDAMYWYRQDPGQGLRLIYYSQIVNDFQKGDIAEGYSVSREKKESFPLTVTSAQKNPTAFYLCASSISGGYYEQYFGPGTRLTVT.

The CDR3 loop is CASSEVNKGPNYGYTF. The DNA of the CDR3 is TGTGCCAGCAGTGAAGTCAACAAGGGGCCGAACTATGGCTACACCTTC. The chain recombines TRBV2 with TRBJ1-2; the D gene is possibly TRBD1 (5 bases). CDR3 length: 16 residues. CDR1 and CDR2 from the germline V gene are SNHLY and FYNNEI. Trimming cost V 1 base and J 2 bases, with 14 bases left between them.

The rearrangement joins TRBV19 to TRBJ2-7; 9 bases agree with TRBD1. The CDR3 consists of 15 residues. CDR1 and CDR2 from the germline V gene are LNHDA and SQIVND (reference sequence). V trimming: 4 bases; J trimming: 4 bases; junction bases outside the gene matches: 8. CDR3 sequence reads: CASSTPRGTGYEQYF. CDR3 DNA: TGTGCCAGTAGTACTCCCAGGGGGACAGGGTACGAGCAGTACTTC.

The rearrangement uses TRBV18 and TRBJ1-2; 10 nucleotides line up with TRBD1. Losses at the gene ends were 3 bases for V and 10 bases for J; bases not matched to a gene: 8. This CDR3 spans 14 amino acids. The germline CDR1 and CDR2 sequences are KGHSH and LQKENI. CDR3 coding DNA: TGTGCCAGCTCACCGGGACAGGGGATAGATCCCTACACCTTC. As protein: CASSPGQGIDPYTF.

The chain employs TRBV4-3 and TRBJ1-2, with 10 bases aligning to TRBD1. Trimming at V came to 1 base and at J to 3 bases, leaving 5 bases not matched to a gene. CDR1 LGHNA and CDR2 YSLEER come from the germline V gene. This CDR3 contains 16 residues. As DNA, the CDR3 is TGCGCCAGCAGCCAAGTTTGGACAGGGGGAGACTATGGCTACACCTTC. It specifies CASSQVWTGGDYGYTF.

V gene TRBV6-5 combines with J gene TRBJ2-7; D is unclear. The germline V gene encodes CDR1 MNHEY and CDR2 SVGAGI. CDR3 length: 16 residues. V lost 0 bases, J lost 3 bases, and 15 bases lay in between. DNA of the CDR3: TGTGCCAGCAGTTACTCATTGGAGCCGAACCTCTACGAGCAGTACTTC. Its translation is CASSYSLEPNLYEQYF.

The gene calls are TRBV18 and TRBJ1-1, with D possibly matching TRBD1 (6 bases). Germline values: CDR1 KGHSH, CDR2 LQKENI. The CDR3 loop spans 16 amino acids. V was shortened by 1 base and J by 3 bases, with 15 bases between the two germline ends. DNA of the CDR3: TGTGCCAGCTCACCACGGACAGCGACGTGGGACACTGAAGCTTTCTTT. Its translation: CASSPRTATWDTEAFF.

The chain recombines TRBV19 with TRBJ2-6; 8 bases are shared with TRBD2. This CDR3 has 16 residues. Germline trimming cut 7 bases from V and 2 bases from J; bases unmatched to any gene: 7. Germline CDR1 LNHDA, CDR2 SQIVND (reference sequence). CDR3 DNA: TGTGCCAGTACCCGGGGACTAGAGGCTGGGGCCAACGTCCTGACTTTC. Translation: CASTRGLEAGANVLTF.

The chain employs TRBV5-4 and TRBJ1-2; 10 nucleotides agree with TRBD1. V shed 4 bases and J 6 bases; nucleotides not matched to a gene: 12. Germline CDR1 SGHNT, CDR2 YYREEE (reference sequence). The CDR3 length is 16 residues. The CDR3, as DNA: TGTGCCAGCAGCCGCGGTATGACAGGGGGCTTCGATGGCTACACCTTC. The encoded protein is CASSRGMTGGFDGYTF.

The V and J genes are TRBV27 and TRBJ2-1; perhaps TRBD2 as D (5 bases). Germline V gene sequence: CDR1 MNHEY, CDR2 SMNVEV (reference sequence). This CDR3 comprises 19 residues. Trimming stripped 3 bases from V and 1 base from J, with 22 bases between. CDR3: CASSFFFKERTPSYNEQFF. CDR3 nucleotide sequence: TGTGCCAGCAGTTTCTTCTTTAAGGAGCGGACCCCATCCTACAATGAGCAGTTCTTC.

This clone was seen only a few times. J is TRBJ2-7 and V is TRBV6-6; maybe TRBD2 (6 bases). V gave up 7 bases and J gave up 5 bases, with 12 bases separating them. Germline CDR1 and CDR2: MNHNY and SVGAGI (reference sequence). This CDR3 spans 12 amino acids. CDR3 sequence (DNA): TGTGCCAGCATGGAGACTAGGCACGAGCAGTACTTC. Protein: CASMETRHEQYF.

This clone was counted once. This chain joins TRBV3-1 (or the pseudogene TRBV3-2) and TRBJ2-5; TRBD1 is a possible D gene (8 bases). Germline V gene lookup returns CDR1 LGHDT and CDR2 YNNKEL (reference sequence). The CDR3 length is 17 residues. V lost 3 bases and J 4 bases, leaving 21 bases between the germline ends. In DNA form, the CDR3 reads TGTGCCAGCAGCCAGCGGTCACAGGGGGGGGCAGGAGAGACCCAGTACTTC. It codes for CASSQRSQGGAGETQYF.

The gene calls are TRBV18 and TRBJ1-3, with D hard to call. CDR1 KGHSH and CDR2 LQKENI come from the germline V gene. This CDR3 comprises 15 residues. The germline V and J ends were trimmed by 2 bases and 2 bases, with 10 bases remaining between them. In nucleotides, the CDR3 is TGTGCCAGCTCACCAGGGCTGGGCACTGGAAACACCATATATTTT. Translating it yields CASSPGLGTGNTIYF. The variable domain in full, with the rest retrieved from reference TRBV18 and TRBJ1-3, is NAGVMQNPRHLVRRRGQEARLRCSPMKGHSHVYWYRQLPEEGLKFMVYLQKENIIDESGMPKERFSAEFPKEGPSILRIQQVVRGDSAAYFCASSPGLGTGNTIYFGEGSWLTVV.

This chain joins TRBV10-3 and TRBJ2-5; 7 positions agree with TRBD2. The V gene end was trimmed by 5 bases and the J gene end by 2 bases; junction bases not matched to a gene: 8. Looked up from germline, CDR1 is ENHRY and CDR2 is SYGVKD. The CDR3 covers 15 residues. The CDR3 sequence is CAISSGAGGQETQYF. The CDR3 bases are TGTGCCATCAGTAGCGGGGCGGGTGGGCAAGAGACCCAGTACTTC.

The CDR3 reads CASTSFRGVGAFF. CDR3 DNA: TGTGCCAGCACCTCCTTCAGGGGCGTAGGGGCTTTCTTT. The V gene is TRBV6-5, the J gene TRBJ1-1, with TRBD1 as a possible D gene (6 bases). Between the trimmed V and J ends, which lost 7 bases and 11 bases, there was a span of 20 bases. The CDR3 covers 13 residues. The germline CDR1 and CDR2 sequences are MNHEY and SVGAGI.